One sample yielded the 28 T cell receptor beta chains listed below, sequenced in a study of cytotoxic CD8 clonotypes in ibrutinib-treated CLL. Sequenced by immunoSEQ multiplex PCR; TCRdb stores in-frame clones only, minus some. The sample lists more than 110,000 clones; 76% were seen once. This specimen consisted of PBMCs, obtained after 24 months of ibrutinib treatment. These receptors were obtained from a human donor with chronic lymphocytic leukemia.

This clone came up once. The chain is built from TRBV29-1 and TRBJ2-3; D is unresolved. CDR1 and CDR2 from the germline V gene are SQVTM and ANQGSEA. Trimming took 7 bases from V and 4 from J, leaving 12 bases between them. The CDR3 runs to 12 residues. The CDR3 nucleotides read TGCAGCGCCGCGGCCCCCGCAGATACGCAGTATTTT. This gives the protein CSAAAPADTQYF.

The table lists this clone with a few counts. This rearrangement joins TRBV29-1 to TRBJ2-3; a weak D match, TRBD1 (8 bases). V gave up 7 bases and J gave up 3 bases, with 23 bases separating them. Germline loops: CDR1 SQVTM, CDR2 ANQGSEA. This CDR3 spans 16 amino acids. The CDR3 DNA is TGCAGCGGGGGGGGAGGACAGGGTCGGGCTACAGATACGCAGTATTTT. Its translation: CSGGGGQGRATDTQYF.

This clone turned up a few times. The chain carries TRBV2 and TRBJ1-5, with unresolved D. The V end was cut by 6 bases, the J end by 8 bases, with 17 bases between. Germline CDR1 SNHLY, CDR2 FYNNEI. This CDR3 is built from 14 residues. DNA of the CDR3: TGTGCCAGCAGGCTTTCGACCCAACGGGAGCCCCAGCATTTT. Translating gives CASRLSTQREPQHF. Full variable domain (outside the CDR3, taken from reference TRBV2 and TRBJ1-5): EPEVTQTPSHQVTQMGQEVILRCVPISNHLYFYWYRQILGQKVEFLVSFYNNEISEKSEIFDDQFSVERPDGSNFTLKIRSTKLEDSAMYFCASRLSTQREPQHFGDGTRLSIL.

This chain uses TRBV7-9 with TRBJ2-1; no clear D gene. CDR3 length: 16 residues. V lost 1 base, J lost 1 base, and 11 bases lay in between. CDR1 SEHNR and CDR2 FQNEAQ come from the germline V gene (reference sequence). CDR3: CASSLVGQTSYNEQFF. The CDR3 region has the DNA TGTGCCAGCAGCTTAGTGGGCCAAACGTCCTACAATGAGCAGTTCTTC.

The chain carries TRBV30 and TRBJ1-4; TRBD1 is a possible D gene (5 bases). From germline, CDR1 is GTSNPN and CDR2 SVGIG (reference sequence). V shed 5 bases and J shed 3 bases, with 13 bases lying between them. CDR3 length equals 14 residues. The chain's CDR3 is CAWAWGGSNEKLFF. Written as DNA, the CDR3 is TGTGCCTGGGCGTGGGGCGGTTCTAATGAAAAACTGTTTTTT.

The chain employs TRBV9 and TRBJ1-6; possible D gene TRBD1, 5 bases. This CDR3 spans 16 amino acids. V gave up 0 bases and J gave up 7 bases, with 14 bases separating them. Germline CDR1 and CDR2: SGDLS and YYNGEE. The CDR3 bases are TGTGCCAGCAGCGTAGGCCCAGGGTCGGGCAATTCACCCCTCCACTTT. It is translated as CASSVGPGSGNSPLHF.

CDR3 sequence (DNA): TGTGCCAGCACCAACCCCAGCGGGACCCAGTACTTC. It is translated as CASTNPSGTQYF. This sequence joins TRBV6-6 and TRBJ2-5; TRBD2 might be the D (5 bases). CDR1 MNHNY and CDR2 SVGAGI come from the germline V gene (reference sequence). This CDR3 region has 12 residues. V was cut by 7 bases and J by 7 bases, with 13 bases left in between.

V usage is TRBV28 and J usage is TRBJ2-5, with TRBD2 matching over 10 bases. CDR1 MDHEN and CDR2 SYDVKM come from the germline V gene. V lost 3 bases, J lost 2 bases, and 6 bases stayed unmatched. The CDR3 loop spans 16 amino acids. The CDR3 reads CASSFLLAGVQETQYF. Written as DNA, the CDR3 is TGTGCCAGCAGTTTTTTGCTAGCGGGAGTGCAAGAGACCCAGTACTTC. Supplemented by reference TRBV28 and TRBJ2-5, the full variable domain reads DVKVTQSSRYLVKRTGEKVFLECVQDMDHENMFWYRQDPGLGLRLIYFSYDVKMKEKGDIPEGYSVSREKKERFSLILESASTNQTSMYLCASSFLLAGVQETQYFGPGTRLLVL.

This sequence joins TRBV30 and TRBJ2-3; TRBD2 matches at 8 bases. This CDR3 spans 12 amino acids. Germline CDR1 and CDR2: GTSNPN and SVGIG (reference sequence). After removal of 3 bases from V and 6 bases from J, the junction contained 2 bases not matched to a gene. This CDR3 is CAWRASGDTQYF. CDR3 sequence (DNA): TGTGCCTGGAGGGCTAGCGGGGATACGCAGTATTTT. Based on the CDR3 plus reference TRBV30 and TRBJ2-3, the full variable domain is SQTIHQWPATLVQPVGSPLSLECTVEGTSNPNLYWYRQAAGRGLQLLFYSVGIGQISSEVPQNLSASRPQDRQFILSSKKLLLSDSGFYLCAWRASGDTQYFGPGTRLTVL.

The V and J genes are TRBV14 and TRBJ1-2, with no clear D. The CDR3 is 15 residues long. V was shortened by 1 base and J by 2 bases, with 11 bases between the two germline ends. Per the germline V gene, CDR1 is SGHDN and CDR2 is FVKESK. CDR3 region: CASSQVATTNYGYTF. The DNA of the CDR3 is TGTGCCAGCAGCCAAGTGGCCACCACAAACTATGGCTACACCTTC.

The chain links TRBV13 to TRBJ1-4, with D hard to call. Trimming stripped 0 bases from V and 4 bases from J, with 9 bases between. Germline loops: CDR1 PRHDT, CDR2 FYEKMQ (reference sequence). The CDR3 loop spans 15 amino acids. In DNA, the CDR3 is TGTGCCAGCAGCTTAGGCCTTGCGGGTAATGAAAAACTGTTTTTT. The encoded protein is CASSLGLAGNEKLFF.

V is TRBV7-6 and J is TRBJ2-1; TRBD2 aligns across 13 bases. The CDR3 consists of 15 residues. Trimming at V came to 5 bases and at J to 6 bases, leaving 4 bases not matched to a gene. Germline-derived CDR1 and CDR2 are SGHVS and FNYEAQ. CDR3 amino acids: CASSITSGRVNEQFF. In DNA, the CDR3 is TGTGCCAGCAGCATAACTAGCGGGAGGGTCAATGAGCAGTTCTTC.

A single count supports this clone. This chain connects TRBV6-1 to TRBJ2-7; weak D call: TRBD1 (6 bases). Looked up from germline, CDR1 is MNHNS and CDR2 is SASEGT. This CDR3 comprises 15 residues. V shed 4 bases and J shed 1 base, with 14 bases lying between them. The CDR3 region is CASSGGVGASYEQYF. For the CDR3, the DNA is TGTGCCAGCAGTGGAGGGGTGGGGGCGTCCTACGAGCAGTACTTC.

This clone was detected a few times. The rearrangement uses TRBV5-1 and TRBJ1-2; maybe TRBD1 (5 bases). V lost 3 bases and J 6 bases, leaving 9 bases between the germline ends. CDR3 length: 12 amino acids. In germline, CDR1 is SGHRS, CDR2 YFSETQ. The CDR3 bases are TGCGCCAGCAGCTCGCAGGGTGATGGCTACACCTTC. Amino acid sequence: CASSSQGDGYTF.

The rearrangement uses TRBV27 and TRBJ1-5; the D is unclear. V was clipped by 2 bases and J by 0 bases, with 8 bases between them. This CDR3 region has 15 residues. CDR1 is MNHEY and CDR2 is SMNVEV in the germline V gene (reference sequence). The CDR3 nucleotides read TGTGCCAGCAGTTTACGGTCCTATAGCAATCAGCCCCAGCATTTT. Residues: CASSLRSYSNQPQHF.

This clone was seen once. The J gene is TRBJ2-1, the V gene TRBV30, with D uncertain. Trimming took off 3 bases at V and 9 bases at J, with 9 bases between the two ends. The CDR3 totals 11 residues. Germline V CDR1 and CDR2: GTSNPN, SVGIG (reference sequence). The CDR3 DNA is TGTGCCTGGAGGGGCTGGGGTGAGCAGTTCTTC. Protein sequence: CAWRGWGEQFF.

This clone was seen a handful of times. The V call is TRBV7-9, the J call TRBJ2-3, with unresolved D. The ends were cut back, 5 bases at V and 14 bases at J, with 14 bases in the middle. CDR1 and CDR2 (germline): SEHNR, FQNEAQ (reference sequence). The CDR3 extends over 11 amino acids. As DNA, the CDR3 is TGTGCCAGCAGCCAAGGCCCCTACCGGTATTTT. Amino acids: CASSQGPYRYF.

V is TRBV5-1 and J is TRBJ1-1, with D tentatively TRBD1 (5 bases). Trimming cost V 4 bases and J 6 bases, with 16 bases left between them. Germline values: CDR1 SGHRS, CDR2 YFSETQ. CDR3 length equals 14 residues. The CDR3 is CASSPGPGGPEAFF. The CDR3, as DNA: TGCGCCAGCAGCCCCGGCCCCGGGGGACCTGAAGCTTTCTTT.

The genes are TRBV11-2 and TRBJ1-3, with D perhaps matching TRBD1 (6 bases). Trimming took 5 bases from V and 0 from J, leaving 8 bases between them. The germline gives CDR1 SGHAT, CDR2 FQNNGV. This CDR3 contains 14 residues. As DNA, the CDR3 is TGTGCCAGCAGCCCGGACAGCTCTGGAAACACCATATATTTT. This translates into CASSPDSSGNTIYF.

The chain has TRBV18 and TRBJ2-1; 7 bases match TRBD1. The CDR3 consists of 14 residues. Trimming at V came to 3 bases and at J to 7 bases, leaving 6 bases not matched to a gene. Germline V gene data show CDR1 as KGHSH and CDR2 as LQKENI. CDR3 DNA sequence: TGTGCCAGCTCACCCGGGCAGGGGGTGAATGAGCAGTTCTTC. Its translation: CASSPGQGVNEQFF.

This clone was detected ten times or more. The rearrangement uses TRBV27 and TRBJ2-3; D is tentatively TRBD1 or TRBD2 (5 bases each). Trimming cost V 4 bases and J 3 bases, with 8 bases left between them. This CDR3 is built from 13 residues. The germline V gene encodes CDR1 MNHEY and CDR2 SMNVEV (reference sequence). The CDR3 nucleotides are TGTGCCAGCAGTTCGGGGCTAACAGATACGCAGTATTTT. It translates to CASSSGLTDTQYF.

This chain joins TRBV7-9 and TRBJ2-3, with 8 bases fitting TRBD1. Germline trimming cut 10 bases from V and 1 base from J; bases unmatched to any gene: 4. From germline, CDR1 is SEHNR and CDR2 FQNEAQ (reference sequence). This CDR3 contains 13 residues. CDR3 bases: TGTGCCACCGGGACAGGTGGCACAGATACGCAGTATTTT. Amino acid sequence: CATGTGGTDTQYF.

The chain uses TRBV28 and TRBJ2-4, with D possibly TRBD2 on 6 matching bases. The CDR3 runs to 16 residues. The V and J ends lost 3 bases and 0 bases respectively, with 12 bases between them. The germline gives CDR1 MDHEN, CDR2 SYDVKM. CDR3 loop: CASSFPGELAKNIQYF. CDR3 DNA sequence: TGTGCCAGCAGTTTCCCGGGGGAGCTAGCCAAAAACATTCAGTACTTC.

The chain has TRBV11-2 and TRBJ2-1; the D gene is possibly TRBD1 (5 bases). The CDR3 spans 16 residues. Germline CDR1 SGHAT, CDR2 FQNNGV. The ends were cut back, 1 base at V and 5 bases at J, with 15 bases in the middle. DNA of the CDR3: TGTGCCAGCAGCTTAGTGCCACCTTGGGGCCACAATGAGCAGTTCTTC. This encodes CASSLVPPWGHNEQFF. The whole variable domain, filled in from reference TRBV11-2 and TRBJ2-1, reads EAGVAQSPRYKIIEKRQSVAFWCNPISGHATLYWYQQILGQGPKLLIQFQNNGVVDDSQLPKDRFSAERLKGVDSTLKIQPAKLEDSAVYLCASSLVPPWGHNEQFFGPGTRLTVL.

This chain links TRBV11-3 with TRBJ1-1; TRBD1 is a possible D gene (5 bases). CDR1 SGHNT and CDR2 YENEEA come from the germline V gene. This CDR3 is 12 amino acids long. The V end lost 2 bases, the J end lost 7 bases, and 8 bases lay between the germline ends. CDR3 amino acids: CASSLQGREAFF. The CDR3 coding sequence is TGTGCCAGCAGCTTACAGGGACGTGAAGCTTTCTTT.

The chain recombines TRBV19 with TRBJ1-2; TRBD1 might be the D (6 bases). Per the germline V gene, CDR1 is LNHDA and CDR2 is SQIVND (reference sequence). The CDR3 runs to 13 residues. Trimming left V 9 bases short and J 1 base short, with 12 bases between. The CDR3 nucleotides are TGTGCCAGCGACTCAGGGGATAACTATGGCTACACCTTC. Its translation: CASDSGDNYGYTF.

A few counts support this clone. The chain joins TRBV9 to TRBJ1-4, with D uncertain. The CDR3 is 14 amino acids. CDR1 and CDR2 (germline): SGDLS, YYNGEE. V lost 0 bases and J 8 bases, leaving 11 bases between the germline ends. As DNA, the CDR3 is TGTGCCAGCAGCGTAGAGGGCGGCCCGGAAAAACTGTTTTTT. Encoded protein: CASSVEGGPEKLFF.

This clone was recorded at least ten times. The rearrangement joins TRBV7-2 to TRBJ2-5; 7 bases line up with TRBD2. The CDR3 is 16 amino acids. Per germline, CDR1 SGHTA and CDR2 FQGNSA. The J segment lost 5 bases and the V segment lost 5 bases, leaving 14 bases of the junction unmatched. The CDR3 DNA follows: TGTGCCAGCAGCCGGGGCGGGGCGGGAGCTGGGGAGACCCAGTACTTC. Encoded protein: CASSRGGAGAGETQYF.